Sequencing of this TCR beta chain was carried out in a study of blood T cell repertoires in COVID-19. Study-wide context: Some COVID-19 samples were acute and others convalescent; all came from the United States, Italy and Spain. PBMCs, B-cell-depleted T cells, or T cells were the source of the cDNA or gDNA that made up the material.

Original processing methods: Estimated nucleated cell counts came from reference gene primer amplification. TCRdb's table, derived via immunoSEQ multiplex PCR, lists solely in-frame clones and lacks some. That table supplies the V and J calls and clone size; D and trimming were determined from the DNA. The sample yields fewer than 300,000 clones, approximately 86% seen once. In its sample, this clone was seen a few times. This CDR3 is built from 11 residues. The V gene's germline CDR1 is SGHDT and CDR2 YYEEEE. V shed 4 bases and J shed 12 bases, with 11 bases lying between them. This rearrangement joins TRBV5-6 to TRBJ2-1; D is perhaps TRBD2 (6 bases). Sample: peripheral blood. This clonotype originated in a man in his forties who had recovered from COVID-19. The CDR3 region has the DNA TGTGCCAGCAGCCGGAGGGACGGGCAGTTCTTC. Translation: CASSRRDGQFF. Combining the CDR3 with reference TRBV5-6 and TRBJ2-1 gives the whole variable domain DAGVTQSPTHLIKTRGQQVTLRCSPKSGHDTVSWYQQALGQGPQFIFQYYEEEERQRGNFPDRFSGHQFPNYSSELNVNALLLGDSALYLCASSRRDGQFFGPGTRLTVL.